Listed here is a single TCR beta chain. Its antigen is undetermined. The data were produced by immunoSEQ multiplex PCR, yet TCRdb's version contains in-frame clones alone and is incomplete. The table includes around 25,000 clones, just under 85% detected once. This specimen belongs to a study of T cells in narcolepsy. Study-wide background: Enrolled donors included narcolepsy type 1 or type 2 patients and healthy controls. Study-wide results and caveats: No autoreactive T cell clone sequences appeared in some memory CD4+ repertoires. Autoreactive clonotypes reportedly recurred in blood of same and different patients, not controls.

This CDR3 is 15 amino acids long. Trimming cost V 2 bases and J 2 bases, with 13 bases left between them. In germline, CDR1 is SGHRS, CDR2 YFSETQ. V usage is TRBV5-1 and J usage is TRBJ2-5; D is undetermined. The TCR comes from a human donor with narcolepsy. Sequenced input: CD45RA- memory CD4+ T cells from PBMCs. The CDR3, as DNA: TGCGCCAGCAGCTTTTCCCAGCCATTTCAAGAGACCCAGTACTTC. This codes for CASSFSQPFQETQYF.